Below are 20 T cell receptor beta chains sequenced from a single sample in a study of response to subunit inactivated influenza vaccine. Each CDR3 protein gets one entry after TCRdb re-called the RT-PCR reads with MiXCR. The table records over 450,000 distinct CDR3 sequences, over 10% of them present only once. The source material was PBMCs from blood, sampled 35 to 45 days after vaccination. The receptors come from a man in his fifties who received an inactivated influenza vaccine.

In DNA form, the CDR3 reads TGTGCCAGCAGTCGACCGGCAGCTAATGAAAAACTGTTTTTT. This translates into CASSRPAANEKLFF. The chain couples TRBV28 to TRBJ1-4, with D uncertain. This CDR3 has 14 amino acids. Trimming shortened V by 5 bases and J by 3 bases, and 10 bases separated the two germline ends. Germline loops: CDR1 MDHEN, CDR2 SYDVKM. Full variable domain (outside the CDR3, taken from reference TRBV28 and TRBJ1-4): DVKVTQSSRYLVKRTGEKVFLECVQDMDHENMFWYRQDPGLGLRLIYFSYDVKMKEKGDIPEGYSVSREKKERFSLILESASTNQTSMYLCASSRPAANEKLFFGSGTQLSVL.

CDR3 region: CASSLKRGSSYNEQFF. Written as DNA, the CDR3 is TGTGCCAGCAGCCTCAAGCGGGGGAGCTCCTACAATGAGCAGTTCTTC. This chain uses TRBV11-2 with TRBJ2-1; 8 nucleotides line up with TRBD2. CDR1 and CDR2 (germline): SGHAT, FQNNGV. The CDR3 sequence is 16 residues long. The ends lost 5 bases at V and 0 bases at J; junction bases unmatched: 6.

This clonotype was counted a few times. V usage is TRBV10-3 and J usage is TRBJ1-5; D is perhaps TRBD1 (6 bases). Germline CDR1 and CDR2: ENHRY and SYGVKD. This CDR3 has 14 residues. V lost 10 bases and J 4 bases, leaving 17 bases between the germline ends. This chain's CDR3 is CATSRDIQNQPQHF. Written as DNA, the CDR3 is TGTGCCACAAGCCGGGACATCCAAAATCAGCCCCAGCATTTT.

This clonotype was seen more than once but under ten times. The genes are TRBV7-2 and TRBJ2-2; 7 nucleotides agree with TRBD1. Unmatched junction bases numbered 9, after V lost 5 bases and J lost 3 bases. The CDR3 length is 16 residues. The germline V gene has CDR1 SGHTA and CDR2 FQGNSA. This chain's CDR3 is CASSTKGGAHTGELFF. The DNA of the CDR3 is TGTGCCAGCAGCACCAAAGGGGGCGCGCACACCGGGGAGCTGTTTTTT.

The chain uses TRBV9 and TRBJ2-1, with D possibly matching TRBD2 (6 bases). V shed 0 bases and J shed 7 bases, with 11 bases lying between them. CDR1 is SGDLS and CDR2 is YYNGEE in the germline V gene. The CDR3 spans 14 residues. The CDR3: CASSVERGLNEQFF. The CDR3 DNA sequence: TGTGCCAGCAGCGTAGAAAGAGGACTAAATGAGCAGTTCTTC. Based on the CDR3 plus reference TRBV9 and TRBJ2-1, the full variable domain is DSGVTQTPKHLITATGQRVTLRCSPRSGDLSVYWYQQSLDQGLQFLIQYYNGEERAKGNILERFSAQQFPDLHSELNLSSLELGDSALYFCASSVERGLNEQFFGPGTRLTVL.

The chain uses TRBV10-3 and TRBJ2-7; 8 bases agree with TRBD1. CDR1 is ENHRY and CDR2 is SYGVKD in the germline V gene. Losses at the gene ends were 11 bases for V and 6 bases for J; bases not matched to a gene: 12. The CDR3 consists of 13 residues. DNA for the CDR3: TGTGCCTCCCATTACGGACAGGGAGGCGAGCAGTACTTC. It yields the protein CASHYGQGGEQYF.

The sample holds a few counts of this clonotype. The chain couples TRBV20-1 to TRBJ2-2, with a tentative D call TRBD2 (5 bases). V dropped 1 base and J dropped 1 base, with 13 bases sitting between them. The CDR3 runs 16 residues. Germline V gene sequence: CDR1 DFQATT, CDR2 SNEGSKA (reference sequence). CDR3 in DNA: TGCAGTGCTAGAGGCCTGACGGGGTGGAACACCGGGGAGCTGTTTTTT. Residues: CSARGLTGWNTGELFF.

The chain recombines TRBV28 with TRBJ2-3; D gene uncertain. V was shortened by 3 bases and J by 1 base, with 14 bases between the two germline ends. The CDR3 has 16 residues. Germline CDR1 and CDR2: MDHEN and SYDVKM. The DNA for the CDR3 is TGTGCCAGCAGTTTTTTCTTGCTGAGACGCACAGATACGCAGTATTTT. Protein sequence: CASSFFLLRRTDTQYF.

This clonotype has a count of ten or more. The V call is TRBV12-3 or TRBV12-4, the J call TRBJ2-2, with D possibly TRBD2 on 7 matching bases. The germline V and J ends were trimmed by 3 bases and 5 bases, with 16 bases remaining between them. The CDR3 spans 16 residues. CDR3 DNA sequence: TGTGCCAGCAGTTTGGGAGGGGGGGGAAGTACCGGGGAGCTGTTTTTT. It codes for CASSLGGGGSTGELFF.

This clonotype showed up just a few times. CDR3 sequence reads: CASSRGQVLTEAFF. The CDR3 nucleotides are TGTGCCAGCAGCCGCGGACAGGTCCTTACTGAAGCTTTCTTT. This chain joins TRBV6-1 and TRBJ1-1, with 7 bases aligning to TRBD1. Germline CDR1 reads MNHNS; CDR2 reads SASEGT. The ends lost 6 bases at V and 5 bases at J; junction bases unmatched: 9. The CDR3 contains 14 residues.

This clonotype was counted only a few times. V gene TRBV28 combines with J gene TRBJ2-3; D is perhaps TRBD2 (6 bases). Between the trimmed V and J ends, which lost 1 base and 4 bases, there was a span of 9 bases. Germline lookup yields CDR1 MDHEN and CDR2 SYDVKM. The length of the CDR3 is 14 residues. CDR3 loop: CASSLFGEADTQYF. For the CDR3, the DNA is TGTGCCAGCAGTTTATTTGGGGAGGCAGATACGCAGTATTTT. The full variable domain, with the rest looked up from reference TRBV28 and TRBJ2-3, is DVKVTQSSRYLVKRTGEKVFLECVQDMDHENMFWYRQDPGLGLRLIYFSYDVKMKEKGDIPEGYSVSREKKERFSLILESASTNQTSMYLCASSLFGEADTQYFGPGTRLTVL.

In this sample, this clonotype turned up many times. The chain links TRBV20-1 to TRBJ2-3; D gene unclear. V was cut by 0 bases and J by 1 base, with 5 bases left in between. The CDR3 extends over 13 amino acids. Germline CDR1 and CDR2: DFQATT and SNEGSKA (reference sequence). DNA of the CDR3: TGCAGTGCTAGAGATTTGGGCACAGATACGCAGTATTTT. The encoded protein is CSARDLGTDTQYF.

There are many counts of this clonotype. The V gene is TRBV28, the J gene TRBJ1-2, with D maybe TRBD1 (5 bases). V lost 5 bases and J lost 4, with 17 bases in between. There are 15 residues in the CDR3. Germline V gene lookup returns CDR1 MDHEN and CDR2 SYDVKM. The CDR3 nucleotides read TGTGCCAGCAGTCCACACCCGCAGGGCGGCTATGGCTACACCTTC. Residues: CASSPHPQGGYGYTF.

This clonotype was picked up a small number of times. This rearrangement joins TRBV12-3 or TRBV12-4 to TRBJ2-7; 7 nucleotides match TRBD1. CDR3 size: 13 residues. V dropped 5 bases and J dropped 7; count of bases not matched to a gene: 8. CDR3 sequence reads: CASSLDRVEEQYF. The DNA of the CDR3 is TGTGCCAGCAGTCTAGACAGGGTAGAAGAGCAGTACTTC.

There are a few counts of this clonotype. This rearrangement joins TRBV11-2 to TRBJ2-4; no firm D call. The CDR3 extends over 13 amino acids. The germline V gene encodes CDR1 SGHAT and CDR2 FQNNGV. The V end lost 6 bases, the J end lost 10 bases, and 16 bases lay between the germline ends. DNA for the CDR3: TGTGCCAGCAGTGAGTTCTCAAAAGGAATTCAGTACTTC. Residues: CASSEFSKGIQYF.

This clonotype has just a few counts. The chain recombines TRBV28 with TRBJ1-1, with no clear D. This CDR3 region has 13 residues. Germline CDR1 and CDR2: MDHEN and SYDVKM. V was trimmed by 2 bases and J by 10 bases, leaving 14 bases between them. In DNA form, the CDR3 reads TGTGCCAGCAGTTTAAGCCCACAAGCGGTAGCTTTCTTT. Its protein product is CASSLSPQAVAFF.

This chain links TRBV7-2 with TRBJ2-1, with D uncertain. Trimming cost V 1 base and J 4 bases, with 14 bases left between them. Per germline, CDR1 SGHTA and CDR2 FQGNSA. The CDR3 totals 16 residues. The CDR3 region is CASSLGRNPLYNEQFF. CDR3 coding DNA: TGTGCCAGCAGCTTAGGTCGGAACCCCTTATACAATGAGCAGTTCTTC.

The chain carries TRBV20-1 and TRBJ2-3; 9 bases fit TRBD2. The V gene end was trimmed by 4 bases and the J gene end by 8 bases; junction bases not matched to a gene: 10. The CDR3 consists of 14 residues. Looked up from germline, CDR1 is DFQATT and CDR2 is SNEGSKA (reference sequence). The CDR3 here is CSATAGGPQGTQYF. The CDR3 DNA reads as TGCAGTGCTACTGCGGGAGGGCCTCAGGGTACGCAGTATTTT.

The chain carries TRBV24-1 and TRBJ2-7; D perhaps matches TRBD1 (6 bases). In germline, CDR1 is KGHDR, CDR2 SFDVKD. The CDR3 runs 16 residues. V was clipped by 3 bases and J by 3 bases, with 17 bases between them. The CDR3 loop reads CATSDTPRAGVYEQYF. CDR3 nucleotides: TGTGCCACCAGTGATACCCCTCGGGCAGGGGTCTACGAGCAGTACTTC.

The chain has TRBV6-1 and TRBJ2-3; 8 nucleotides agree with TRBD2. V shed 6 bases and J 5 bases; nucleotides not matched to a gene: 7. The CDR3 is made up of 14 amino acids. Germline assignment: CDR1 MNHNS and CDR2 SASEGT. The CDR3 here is CASSPGREEDTQYF. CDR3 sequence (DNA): TGTGCCAGCAGCCCGGGGCGGGAGGAAGATACGCAGTATTTT.